The 31 T cell receptor beta chains in this list originate from one sample, sequenced in a study of beta chain features in type 1 diabetes. TCRB transcripts that were expressed got sequenced, as all of the isolated RNA had been reverse transcribed. The repertoire was sequenced with immunoSEQ multiplex PCR; TCRdb's copy has only in-frame clones and lacks some. This sample yields a few hundred thousand clones, of which 30% are seen a single time; roughly 0.066% belongs to the top ten. The specimen was naive CD4+ T cells from blood. All receptors come from a man between 18 and 35 years old in good health.

This clone was detected a few times. This rearrangement joins TRBV30 to TRBJ1-3, with D uncertain. Trimming pared 2 bases from V and 10 bases from J, leaving 9 bases between. Germline CDR1 and CDR2: GTSNPN and SVGIG (reference sequence). The CDR3 runs 11 residues. The CDR3 nucleotides are TGTGCCTGGAGTCCCGTAGGGACCATATATTTT. Encoded protein: CAWSPVGTIYF.

The rearrangement links TRBV11-3 to TRBJ2-3; no definite D call. The CDR3 length is 16 residues. Germline V CDR1 and CDR2: SGHNT, YENEEA. The ends were cut back, 6 bases at V and 1 base at J, with 17 bases in the middle. Here the CDR3 DNA reads TGTGCCAGCAGTCCCGGGTCCCCTGGGGGCACAGATACGCAGTATTTT. As protein: CASSPGSPGGTDTQYF.

This clone was detected only a few times. The J gene is TRBJ2-1, the V gene TRBV28; weak D call: TRBD1 (6 bases). The CDR3 covers 15 residues. Trimming took 6 bases from V and 5 from J, leaving 17 bases between them. CDR1 is MDHEN and CDR2 is SYDVKM in the germline V gene. The CDR3 region is CASRDLGRGDNEQFF. In DNA, the CDR3 is TGTGCCAGCAGGGACCTCGGCAGGGGAGACAATGAGCAGTTCTTC.

The chain couples TRBV15 to TRBJ2-2, with D possibly TRBD2 on 5 matching bases. The CDR3 consists of 16 residues. The germline V gene encodes CDR1 LNHNV and CDR2 YYDKDF (reference sequence). Trimming pared 3 bases from V and 4 bases from J, leaving 15 bases between. This chain's CDR3 is CATSRGTGSLTGELFF. As DNA, the CDR3 is TGTGCCACCAGCAGGGGCACGGGGAGCCTCACCGGGGAGCTGTTTTTT.

The rearrangement links TRBV5-4 to TRBJ2-6; 9 bases match TRBD1. With V trimmed by 5 bases and J by 2 bases, 11 bases remained unmatched. Looked up from germline, CDR1 is SGHNT and CDR2 is YYREEE (reference sequence). The CDR3 totals 18 residues. The CDR3 DNA reads TGTGCCAGCAGTCTGGAAGGGGACAGGGCACCTGGGGCCAACGTCCTGACTTTC. Translating it yields CASSLEGDRAPGANVLTF.

This clone was seen a few times. This chain links TRBV19 with TRBJ1-5, with D uncertain. V lost 3 bases to trimming and J lost 3 bases, with 9 bases between them. The CDR3 totals 14 residues. Germline assignment: CDR1 LNHDA and CDR2 SQIVND (reference sequence). This chain's CDR3 is CASSIGSPNQPQHF. The CDR3 nucleotides are TGTGCCAGTAGTATCGGCAGCCCCAATCAGCCCCAGCATTTT.

The V and J genes are TRBV19 and TRBJ2-7, with TRBD1 identical over 8 bases. The CDR3 runs to 14 residues. The germline V gene encodes CDR1 LNHDA and CDR2 SQIVND (reference sequence). J lost 2 bases, V lost 5 bases, and 5 bases had no gene match. The CDR3 loop reads CASSGYRGTYEQYF. In DNA form, the CDR3 reads TGTGCCAGTAGTGGTTACAGGGGGACCTACGAGCAGTACTTC. Combining the CDR3 with reference TRBV19 and TRBJ2-7 gives the whole variable domain DGGITQSPKYLFRKEGQNVTLSCEQNLNHDAMYWYRQDPGQGLRLIYYSQIVNDFQKGDIAEGYSVSREKKESFPLTVTSAQKNPTAFYLCASSGYRGTYEQYFGPGTRLTVT.

This clone was observed a few times. V and J are TRBV6-5 and TRBJ2-2, with 8 bases matching TRBD1. The ends lost 6 bases at V and 6 bases at J; junction bases unmatched: 3. CDR1 and CDR2 from the germline V gene are MNHEY and SVGAGI. This CDR3 is 13 amino acids long. The CDR3: CASRTGDPGELFF. The DNA for the CDR3 is TGTGCCAGCAGGACAGGGGACCCCGGGGAGCTGTTTTTT.

The chain carries TRBV30 and TRBJ2-3; a possible D gene is TRBD2 (5 bases). Germline assignment: CDR1 GTSNPN and CDR2 SVGIG (reference sequence). V lost 4 bases and J 6 bases, leaving 20 bases between the germline ends. The length of the CDR3 is 15 residues. Here the CDR3 DNA reads TGTGCCTGGATACCAGCGGCAAAACCCACGGATACGCAGTATTTT. It is translated as CAWIPAAKPTDTQYF. The full variable domain, with the rest looked up from reference TRBV30 and TRBJ2-3, is SQTIHQWPATLVQPVGSPLSLECTVEGTSNPNLYWYRQAAGRGLQLLFYSVGIGQISSEVPQNLSASRPQDRQFILSSKKLLLSDSGFYLCAWIPAAKPTDTQYFGPGTRLTVL.

The rearrangement links TRBV5-1 to TRBJ2-5, with a weak D call TRBD2 (5 bases). Trimming removed 0 bases from V and 7 bases from J, with 16 bases in between. The CDR3 covers 15 residues. Germline V CDR1 and CDR2: SGHRS, YFSETQ. The DNA of the CDR3 is TGCGCCAGCAGCTTGGATGACGGACTCGTGGGGACCCAGTACTTC. Encoded protein: CASSLDDGLVGTQYF.

This clone has a handful of counts. The rearrangement uses TRBV30 and TRBJ2-3, with 8 bases aligning to TRBD1. V was pared by 3 bases and J by 4 bases, with 0 bases of the junction left unmatched. The length of the CDR3 is 12 residues. The germline gives CDR1 GTSNPN, CDR2 SVGIG (reference sequence). CDR3 nucleotides: TGTGCCTGGAGGACAGGGGCAGATACGCAGTATTTT. Amino acids: CAWRTGADTQYF. The entire variable domain, with the rest obtained from reference TRBV30 and TRBJ2-3, is as follows: SQTIHQWPATLVQPVGSPLSLECTVEGTSNPNLYWYRQAAGRGLQLLFYSVGIGQISSEVPQNLSASRPQDRQFILSSKKLLLSDSGFYLCAWRTGADTQYFGPGTRLTVL.

This clone is a singleton in its sample. V usage is TRBV7-2 and J usage is TRBJ2-1, with a possible D match to TRBD2 (6 bases). Trimming took 6 bases from V and 2 from J, leaving 11 bases between them. Per germline, CDR1 SGHTA and CDR2 FQGNSA. CDR3 length equals 14 residues. CDR3 in DNA: TGTGCCAGCAGGTACGGAGGGACCTACAATGAGCAGTTCTTC. Translated, it gives CASRYGGTYNEQFF.

The CDR3, as DNA: TGTGCCAGCAGCCATAGGGACAGGGGAGCGGAGCAGTTCTTC. The encoded protein is CASSHRDRGAEQFF. The chain combines TRBV11-2 with TRBJ2-1; 10 nucleotides agree with TRBD1. Germline V gives CDR1 SGHAT, CDR2 FQNNGV. CDR3 size: 14 residues. Unmatched junction bases numbered 8, after V lost 5 bases and J lost 10 bases.

CDR3 amino acids: CASSGLALGSNNEQFF. The CDR3 nucleotides read TGTGCCAGCAGTGGATTAGCTCTGGGGTCTAACAATGAGCAGTTCTTC. V usage is TRBV27 and J usage is TRBJ2-1; D ambiguous. Germline lookup yields CDR1 MNHEY and CDR2 SMNVEV (reference sequence). V lost 5 bases to trimming and J lost 5 bases, with 19 bases between them. The CDR3 is made up of 16 amino acids.

This clone was detected a few times. The V and J genes are TRBV7-9 and TRBJ2-7; 12 positions agree with TRBD2. V lost 5 bases, J lost 6 bases, and 5 bases stayed unmatched. CDR3 length equals 14 residues. From germline, CDR1 is SEHNR and CDR2 FQNEAQ (reference sequence). The CDR3 protein is CASSPTSGGPEQYF. CDR3 DNA: TGTGCCAGCAGCCCGACTAGCGGGGGACCCGAGCAGTACTTC.

The chain recombines TRBV5-1 with TRBJ2-1, with D uncertain. The germline V and J ends were trimmed by 1 base and 4 bases, with 9 bases remaining between them. Germline values: CDR1 SGHRS, CDR2 YFSETQ. The CDR3 has 14 amino acids. The CDR3 bases are TGCGCCAGCAGCTTGTTCCCCCCATACAATGAGCAGTTCTTC. This sequence encodes CASSLFPPYNEQFF.

This clone was detected a few times. The rearrangement uses TRBV25-1 and TRBJ1-2; 12 bases are a match to TRBD1. This CDR3 region has 15 residues. Trimming took 4 bases from V and 4 from J; bases not matched to a gene: 4. Germline loops: CDR1 MGHDK, CDR2 SYGVNS. The CDR3 spells CASSGDRGHSYGYTF. The CDR3 DNA follows: TGTGCCAGCAGTGGGGACAGGGGGCACAGCTATGGCTACACCTTC.

The table lists this clone with a count of one. V and J are TRBV27 and TRBJ2-1; D is perhaps TRBD2 (6 bases). Germline-derived CDR1 and CDR2 are MNHEY and SMNVEV (reference sequence). The V gene lost 6 bases and the J gene lost 2 bases, with 14 bases spanning the gap. The CDR3 spans 15 residues. Here the CDR3 DNA reads TGTGCCAGCAGGCTGGCGGGAATTACCTACAATGAGCAGTTCTTC. Its translation is CASRLAGITYNEQFF.

The V and J genes are TRBV7-2 and TRBJ2-7; D tentatively fits TRBD1 or TRBD2 (5 bases each). The germline V and J ends were trimmed by 1 base and 6 bases, with 28 bases remaining between them. Germline assignment: CDR1 SGHTA and CDR2 FQGNSA. This CDR3 contains 19 residues. CDR3 protein: CASSLEQSGRLMVKSEQYF. DNA of the CDR3: TGTGCCAGCAGCTTAGAACAGTCGGGACGCCTCATGGTAAAATCCGAGCAGTACTTC.

This clone has more than one count but fewer than ten. This chain connects TRBV29-1 to TRBJ2-1; D is perhaps TRBD2 (5 bases). The CDR3 has 13 amino acids. Germline loops: CDR1 SQVTM, CDR2 ANQGSEA. Trimming pared 2 bases from V and 5 bases from J, leaving 10 bases between. This chain's CDR3 is CSVEILANNEQFF. The CDR3 DNA is TGCAGCGTTGAAATCCTAGCAAACAATGAGCAGTTCTTC.

This clone was recorded a few times. V and J are TRBV30 and TRBJ1-2; D remains unclear. The CDR3 sequence is 11 residues long. V lost 2 bases and J lost 6, with 7 bases in between. The germline gives CDR1 GTSNPN, CDR2 SVGIG (reference sequence). The CDR3 here is CAWSFVDGYTF. The DNA for the CDR3 is TGTGCCTGGAGTTTTGTGGATGGCTACACCTTC.

The chain is built from TRBV6-5 and TRBJ2-7; 10 nucleotides line up with TRBD2. The V gene's germline CDR1 is MNHEY and CDR2 SVGAGI. Trimming removed 6 bases from V and 3 bases from J; junction bases left unmatched: 5. The CDR3 has 14 amino acids. The DNA for the CDR3 is TGTGCCAGCAGCCCGACTAGCGGGTTCTACGAGCAGTACTTC. It encodes CASSPTSGFYEQYF.

The genes are TRBV7-2 and TRBJ1-3, with D unclear. V gave up 3 bases and J gave up 0 bases, with 12 bases separating them. Looked up from germline, CDR1 is SGHTA and CDR2 is FQGNSA. The CDR3 length is 16 residues. The CDR3 sequence is CASSFTGARSGNTIYF. The CDR3 bases are TGTGCCAGCAGCTTTACGGGAGCCCGCTCTGGAAACACCATATATTTT.

The chain couples TRBV7-2 to TRBJ2-3; D gene unclear. The germline V and J ends were trimmed by 5 bases and 0 bases, with 18 bases remaining between them. Germline V CDR1 and CDR2: SGHTA, FQGNSA. This CDR3 has 17 amino acids. CDR3 in DNA: TGTGCCAGCAGCGACATGATGGCTCAGGCAAGCACAGATACGCAGTATTTT. Protein product: CASSDMMAQASTDTQYF.

The chain carries TRBV30 and TRBJ1-1; D is undetermined. The V gene lost 2 bases and the J gene lost 1 base, with 8 bases spanning the gap. The CDR3 is 13 residues long. Germline assignment: CDR1 GTSNPN and CDR2 SVGIG (reference sequence). DNA for the CDR3: TGTGCCTGGAGTCAAAGCAGGAACACTGAAGCTTTCTTT. Its translation is CAWSQSRNTEAFF.

This clone was picked up a small number of times. This chain joins TRBV4-2 and TRBJ2-3, with D possibly TRBD1 on 6 matching bases. The V end was cut by 0 bases, the J end by 0 bases, with 13 bases between. This CDR3 has 17 residues. Germline V gives CDR1 LGHNA, CDR2 YNFKEQ. As DNA, the CDR3 is TGTGCCAGCAGCCAAGATCGACGACAGGCCAGCACAGATACGCAGTATTTT. Translation gives CASSQDRRQASTDTQYF.

This chain connects TRBV12-5 to TRBJ1-3; D gene uncertain. V shed 5 bases and J shed 3 bases, with 8 bases lying between them. The CDR3 is 13 amino acids. The germline CDR1 and CDR2 sequences are LGHNT and FRNRAP. CDR3 DNA sequence: TGTGCTAGTGGTCCATACGGTGGAAACACCATATATTTT. Residues: CASGPYGGNTIYF.

This clone has more than one count but fewer than ten. The CDR3 coding sequence is TGTGCCAGCAGCCCACAGGGTGTGGGGGAGACCCAGTACTTC. Residues: CASSPQGVGETQYF. The genes are TRBV7-2 and TRBJ2-5, with a weak D call TRBD1 (6 bases). The germline V gene has CDR1 SGHTA and CDR2 FQGNSA. Between the trimmed V and J ends, which lost 5 bases and 5 bases, there was a span of 15 bases. This CDR3 is 14 amino acids long.

The chain uses TRBV10-3 and TRBJ2-5; no clear D. The CDR3 is 13 amino acids. Germline values: CDR1 ENHRY, CDR2 SYGVKD. The V end was cut by 3 bases, the J end by 5 bases, with 10 bases between. CDR3 DNA: TGTGCCATCAGTGAACGGGCTACTGAGACCCAGTACTTC. Its protein is CAISERATETQYF.

This clone was counted only a few times. The genes are TRBV29-1 and TRBJ2-5, with no clear D. This CDR3 is 12 amino acids long. Trimming removed 4 bases from V and 5 bases from J, with 11 bases in between. Germline V CDR1 and CDR2: SQVTM, ANQGSEA. DNA of the CDR3: TGCAGCGTTGCCGCTCAAGGGGAGACCCAGTACTTC. Amino acid sequence: CSVAAQGETQYF. Full variable domain (outside the CDR3, taken from reference TRBV29-1 and TRBJ2-5): SAVISQKPSRDICQRGTSLTIQCQVDSQVTMMFWYRQQPGQSLTLIATANQGSEATYESGFVIDKFPISRPNLTFSTLTVSNMSPEDSSIYLCSVAAQGETQYFGPGTRLLVL.

This clone turned up a few times. In DNA form, the CDR3 reads TGCAGCGCTGAGACAGGGACTAGCGGGAGGGACGAGCAGTACTTC. It codes for CSAETGTSGRDEQYF. The rearrangement joins TRBV29-1 to TRBJ2-7; 16 nucleotides agree with TRBD2. The CDR3 is made up of 15 amino acids. Per the germline V gene, CDR1 is SQVTM and CDR2 is ANQGSEA. J was trimmed by 5 bases and V by 7 bases; bases with no gene match: 8.